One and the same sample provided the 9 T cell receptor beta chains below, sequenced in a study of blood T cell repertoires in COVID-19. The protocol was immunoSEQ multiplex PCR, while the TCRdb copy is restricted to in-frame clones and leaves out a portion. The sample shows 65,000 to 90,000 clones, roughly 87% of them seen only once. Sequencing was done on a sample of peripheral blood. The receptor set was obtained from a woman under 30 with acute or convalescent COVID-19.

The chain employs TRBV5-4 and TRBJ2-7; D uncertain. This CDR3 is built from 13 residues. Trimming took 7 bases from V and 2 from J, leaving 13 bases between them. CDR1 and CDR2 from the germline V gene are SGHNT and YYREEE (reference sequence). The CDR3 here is CASHHGPTYEQYF. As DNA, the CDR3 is TGTGCCAGCCACCATGGGCCGACCTACGAGCAGTACTTC.

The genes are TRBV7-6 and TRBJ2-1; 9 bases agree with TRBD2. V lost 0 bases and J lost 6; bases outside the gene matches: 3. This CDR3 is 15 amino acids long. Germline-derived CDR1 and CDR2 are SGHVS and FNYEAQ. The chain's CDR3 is CASSLASGSRNEQFF. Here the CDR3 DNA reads TGTGCCAGCAGCTTAGCTAGCGGGAGTCGCAATGAGCAGTTCTTC.

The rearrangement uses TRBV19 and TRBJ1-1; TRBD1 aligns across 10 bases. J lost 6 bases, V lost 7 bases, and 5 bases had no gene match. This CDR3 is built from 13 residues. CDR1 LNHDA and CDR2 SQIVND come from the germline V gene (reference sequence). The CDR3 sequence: CASKTGGRPEAFF. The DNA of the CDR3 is TGTGCCAGTAAGACAGGGGGCCGGCCTGAAGCTTTCTTT.

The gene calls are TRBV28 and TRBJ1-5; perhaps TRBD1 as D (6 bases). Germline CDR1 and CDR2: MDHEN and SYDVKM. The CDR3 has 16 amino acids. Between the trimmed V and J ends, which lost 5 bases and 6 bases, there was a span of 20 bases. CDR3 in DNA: TGTGCCAGCAGTGTACAGGGATGGGGGAAAGGTCAGCCCCAGCATTTT. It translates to CASSVQGWGKGQPQHF.

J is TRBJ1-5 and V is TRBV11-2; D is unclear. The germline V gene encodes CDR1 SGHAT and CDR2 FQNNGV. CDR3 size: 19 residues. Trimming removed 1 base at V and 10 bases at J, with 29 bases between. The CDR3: CASSLGSCGLVRFNRPQHF. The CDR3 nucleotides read TGTGCCAGCAGCTTAGGTTCATGCGGCCTAGTCAGATTCAATCGTCCCCAGCATTTT.

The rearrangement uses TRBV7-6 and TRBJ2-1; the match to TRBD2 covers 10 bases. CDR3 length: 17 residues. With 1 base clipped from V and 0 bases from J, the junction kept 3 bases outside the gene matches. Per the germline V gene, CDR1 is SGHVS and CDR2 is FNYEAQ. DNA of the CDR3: TGTGCCAGCAGCTTAGTGCCTAGCGGGAGCTCCTACAATGAGCAGTTCTTC. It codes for CASSLVPSGSSYNEQFF.

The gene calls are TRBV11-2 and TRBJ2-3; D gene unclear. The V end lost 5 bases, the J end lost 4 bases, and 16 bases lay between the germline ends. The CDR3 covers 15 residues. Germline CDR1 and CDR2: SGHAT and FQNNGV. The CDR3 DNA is TGTGCCAGCAGCCTAGGAGAGGCCAGATCAGATACGCAGTATTTT. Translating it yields CASSLGEARSDTQYF.

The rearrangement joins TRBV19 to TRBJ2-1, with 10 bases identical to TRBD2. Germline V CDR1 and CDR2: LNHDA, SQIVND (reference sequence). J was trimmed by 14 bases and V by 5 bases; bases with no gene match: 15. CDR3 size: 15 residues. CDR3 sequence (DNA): TGTGCCAGTAGTTCTAGCGGGGGAGCCCTATATAATAAGTTCTTC. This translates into CASSSSGGALYNKFF.

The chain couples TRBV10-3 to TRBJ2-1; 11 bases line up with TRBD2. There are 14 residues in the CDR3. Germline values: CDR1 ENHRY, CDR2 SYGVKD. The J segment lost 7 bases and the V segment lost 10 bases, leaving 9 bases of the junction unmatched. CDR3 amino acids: CATRTSGSGNEQFF. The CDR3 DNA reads TGTGCCACCCGTACTAGCGGGAGTGGAAATGAGCAGTTCTTC.